This TCR beta chain is drawn from a study of cytotoxic CD8 clonotypes in ibrutinib-treated CLL. The CDR3 spans 15 residues. Per the germline V gene, CDR1 is MNHNS and CDR2 is SASEGT. V dropped 6 bases and J dropped 1 base, with 14 bases sitting between them. A 1 in 200,000 to 1 in 1 million T cell depth was the sequencing target. The data were produced by immunoSEQ multiplex PCR, yet TCRdb's version contains in-frame clones alone and is incomplete. The sample records tens of thousands of clones, roughly 80% being singletons. Study-wide results and caveats: Clonality, elevated at ibrutinib response, dropped back toward baseline at progression. Measured clonality at baseline was greater than in age-matched healthy donors and tracked with circulating CD8+ T-cell counts. On treatment, the uncommon public clonotypes contracted or remained stable.

This clone appeared once. Its antigen is still unknown. The source of this sequence is a human donor with chronic lymphocytic leukemia. The sample here was PBMCs, taken after 24 months of ibrutinib treatment. This rearrangement joins TRBV6-1 to TRBJ2-3, with D possibly matching TRBD2 (5 bases). DNA for the CDR3: TGTGCCAGCAGAACCTTAGCGAGACGCACAGATACGCAGTATTTT. This sequence encodes CASRTLARRTDTQYF.